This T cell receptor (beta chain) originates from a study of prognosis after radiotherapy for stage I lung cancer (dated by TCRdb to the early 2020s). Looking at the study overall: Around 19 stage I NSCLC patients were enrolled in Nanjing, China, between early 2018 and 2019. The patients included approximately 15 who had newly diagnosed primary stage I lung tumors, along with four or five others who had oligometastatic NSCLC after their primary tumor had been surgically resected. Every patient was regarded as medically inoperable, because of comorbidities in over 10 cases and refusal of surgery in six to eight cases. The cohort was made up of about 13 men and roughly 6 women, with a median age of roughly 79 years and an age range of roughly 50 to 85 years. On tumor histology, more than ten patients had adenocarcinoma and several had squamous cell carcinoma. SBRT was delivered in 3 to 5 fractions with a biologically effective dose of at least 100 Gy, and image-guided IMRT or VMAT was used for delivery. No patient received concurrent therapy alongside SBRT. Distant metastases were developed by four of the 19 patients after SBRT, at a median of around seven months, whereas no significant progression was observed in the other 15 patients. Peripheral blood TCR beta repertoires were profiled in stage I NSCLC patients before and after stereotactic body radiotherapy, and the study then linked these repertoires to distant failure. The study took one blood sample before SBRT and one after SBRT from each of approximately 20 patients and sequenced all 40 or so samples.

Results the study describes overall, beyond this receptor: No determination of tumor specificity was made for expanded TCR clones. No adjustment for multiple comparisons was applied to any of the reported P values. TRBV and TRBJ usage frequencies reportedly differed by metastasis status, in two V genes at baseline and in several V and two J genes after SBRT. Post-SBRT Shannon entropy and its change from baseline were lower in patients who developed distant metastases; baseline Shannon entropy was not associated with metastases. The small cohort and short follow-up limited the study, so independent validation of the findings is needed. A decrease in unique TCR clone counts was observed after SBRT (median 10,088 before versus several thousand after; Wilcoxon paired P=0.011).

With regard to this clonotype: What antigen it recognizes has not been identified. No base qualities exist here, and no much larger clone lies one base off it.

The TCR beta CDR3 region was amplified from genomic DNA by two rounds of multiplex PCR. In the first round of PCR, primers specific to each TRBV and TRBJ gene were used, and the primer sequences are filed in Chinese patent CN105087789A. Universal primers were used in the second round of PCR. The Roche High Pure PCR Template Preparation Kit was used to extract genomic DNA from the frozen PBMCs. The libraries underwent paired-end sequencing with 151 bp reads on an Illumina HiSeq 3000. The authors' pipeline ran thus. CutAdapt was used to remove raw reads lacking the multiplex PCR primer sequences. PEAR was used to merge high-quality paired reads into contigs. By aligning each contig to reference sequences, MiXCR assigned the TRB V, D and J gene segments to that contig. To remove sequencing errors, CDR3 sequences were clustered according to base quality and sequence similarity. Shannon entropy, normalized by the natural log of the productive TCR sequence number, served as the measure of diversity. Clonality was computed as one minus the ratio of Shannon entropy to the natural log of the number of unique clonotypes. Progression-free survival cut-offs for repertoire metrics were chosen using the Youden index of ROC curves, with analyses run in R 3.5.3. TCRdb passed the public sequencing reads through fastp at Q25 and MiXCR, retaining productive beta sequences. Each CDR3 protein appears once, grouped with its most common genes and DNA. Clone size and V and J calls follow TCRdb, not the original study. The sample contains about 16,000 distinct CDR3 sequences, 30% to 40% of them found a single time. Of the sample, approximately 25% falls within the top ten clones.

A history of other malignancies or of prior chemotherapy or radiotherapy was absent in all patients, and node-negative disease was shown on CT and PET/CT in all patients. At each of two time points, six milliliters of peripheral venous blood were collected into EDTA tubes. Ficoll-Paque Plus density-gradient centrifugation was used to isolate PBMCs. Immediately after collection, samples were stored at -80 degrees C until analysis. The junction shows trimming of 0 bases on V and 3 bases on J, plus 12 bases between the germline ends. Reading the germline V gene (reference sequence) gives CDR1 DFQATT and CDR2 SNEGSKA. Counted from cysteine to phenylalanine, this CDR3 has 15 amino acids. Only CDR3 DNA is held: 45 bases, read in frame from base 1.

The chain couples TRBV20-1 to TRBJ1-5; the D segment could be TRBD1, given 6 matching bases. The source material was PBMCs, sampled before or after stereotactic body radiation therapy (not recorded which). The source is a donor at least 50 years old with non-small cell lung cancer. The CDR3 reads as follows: CSARERDRINQPQHF. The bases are TGCAGTGCTAGAGAACGAGACAGGATCAATCAGCCCCAGCATTTT.